The 20 T cell receptor beta chains in this list originate from one sample, sequenced in a study of control samples from healthy donors and cancer patients. Generated by immunoSEQ multiplex PCR, the TCRdb table keeps only in-frame clones and is missing some. The sample has some 170,000 clones, 96% seen once. Source material: blood. The receptors stem from a woman in her 30s in good health.

As regards this clone: At the DNA level, this CDR3 is encoded by other sequences in the same sample as well. The rearrangement uses TRBV28 and TRBJ1-2; D is possibly TRBD1 (5 bases). Trimming stripped 3 bases from V and 4 bases from J, with 6 bases between. Germline assignment: CDR1 MDHEN and CDR2 SYDVKM. This CDR3 comprises 12 residues. This CDR3 reads CASSLQGYGYTF. DNA of the CDR3: TGTGCCAGCAGTTTGCAGGGCTATGGCTACACCTTC.

This chain connects TRBV28 to TRBJ1-2; D may be TRBD1 (5 bases). The V gene lost 2 bases and the J gene lost 4 bases, with 11 bases spanning the gap. The germline V gene encodes CDR1 MDHEN and CDR2 SYDVKM. The CDR3 contains 14 residues. CDR3 loop: CASSLVRGTYGYTF. CDR3 DNA sequence: TGTGCCAGCAGTTTAGTGCGGGGCACCTATGGCTACACCTTC.

The gene calls are TRBV24-1 and TRBJ2-5; D not certain. V shed 3 bases and J shed 5 bases, with 21 bases lying between them. Germline CDR1 and CDR2: KGHDR and SFDVKD. The CDR3 totals 17 residues. In DNA form, the CDR3 reads TGTGCCACCAGTGATCAGAAGAAGGGTCCCCTGAGGGAGACCCAGTACTTC. Its translation: CATSDQKKGPLRETQYF.

The gene calls are TRBV4-1 and TRBJ1-4; D not resolved. Trimming shortened V by 0 bases and J by 8 bases, and 7 bases separated the two germline ends. The CDR3 covers 13 residues. The germline CDR1 and CDR2 sequences are MGHRA and YSYEKL. DNA of the CDR3: TGCGCCAGCAGCCAAGATAGACGGGAAAAACTGTTTTTT. Its protein product is CASSQDRREKLFF.

CDR3 sequence reads: CSASARTGGADTQYF. The DNA for the CDR3 is TGCAGTGCTAGTGCTCGGACAGGGGGCGCAGATACGCAGTATTTT. The V and J genes are TRBV20-1 and TRBJ2-3, with 11 bases fitting TRBD1. Trimming removed 3 bases from V and 4 bases from J; junction bases left unmatched: 6. Germline V gene sequence: CDR1 DFQATT, CDR2 SNEGSKA (reference sequence). The CDR3 sequence is 15 residues long.

This chain joins TRBV4-1 and TRBJ2-7; 10 bases align to TRBD2. Germline V gives CDR1 MGHRA, CDR2 YSYEKL. After removal of 3 bases from V and 7 bases from J, the junction contained 6 bases not matched to a gene. This CDR3 has 14 amino acids. The CDR3 is CASSQLAGVQEQYF. The DNA for the CDR3 is TGCGCCAGCAGCCAGCTAGCGGGAGTTCAAGAGCAGTACTTC.

The CDR3 DNA reads TGCAGCGTTGAAGGGGGTGGAGCGCAGTATTTT. Protein: CSVEGGGAQYF. The rearrangement uses TRBV29-1 and TRBJ2-3; unclear D gene. The CDR3 spans 11 residues. Trimming removed 1 base from V and 10 bases from J, with 9 bases in between. Germline assignment: CDR1 SQVTM and CDR2 ANQGSEA.

The V and J genes are TRBV13 and TRBJ1-5; TRBD1 aligns across 8 bases. The germline CDR1 and CDR2 sequences are PRHDT and FYEKMQ (reference sequence). The CDR3 totals 17 residues. V lost 0 bases to trimming and J lost 6 bases; unmatched junction nucleotides: 10. CDR3 in amino acids: CASSLGGQGWRRQPQHF. The CDR3 DNA reads TGTGCCAGCAGCTTAGGTGGACAGGGTTGGAGGCGTCAGCCCCAGCATTTT.

V gene TRBV23-1 combines with J gene TRBJ2-4; TRBD2 matches 13 bases. TRBV23-1 is given ORF status, its function remaining uncertain. The CDR3 is 17 amino acids. With 3 bases clipped from V and 8 bases from J, the junction kept 10 bases outside the gene matches. The CDR3 loop is CASSHGTSGMFRDIQYF. The CDR3 DNA is TGCGCCAGCAGTCATGGGACTAGCGGGATGTTTCGGGACATTCAGTACTTC.

The chain is built from TRBV6-1 and TRBJ2-3; 9 positions match TRBD2. The CDR3 covers 18 residues. J was trimmed by 3 bases and V by 2 bases; bases with no gene match: 12. CDR1 and CDR2 (germline): MNHNS, SASEGT. The CDR3 spells CASSEISPVAGATDTQYF. CDR3 DNA sequence: TGTGCCAGCAGTGAAATCAGCCCGGTAGCGGGAGCGACAGATACGCAGTATTTT.

This clone was seen just once. The chain is built from TRBV28 and TRBJ2-7; either TRBD1 or TRBD2 may supply D (5 bases each). This CDR3 contains 12 residues. Trimming pared 6 bases from V and 5 bases from J, leaving 11 bases between. Germline V gene sequence: CDR1 MDHEN, CDR2 SYDVKM. This CDR3 is CASSREGHEQYF. The CDR3 DNA follows: TGTGCCAGCAGCCGCGAGGGGCACGAGCAGTACTTC.

This clone was counted a few times. The chain uses TRBV5-1 and TRBJ2-7; D may correspond to TRBD1 or TRBD2 (5 bases each). The CDR3 runs 15 residues. V lost 0 bases, J lost 0 bases, and 10 bases lay in between. Germline CDR1 reads SGHRS; CDR2 reads YFSETQ. The CDR3 coding sequence is TGCGCCAGCAGCTTGGACGGGACGCGCTCCTACGAGCAGTACTTC. This encodes CASSLDGTRSYEQYF.

The V and J genes are TRBV4-1 and TRBJ1-4; D uncertain. The CDR3 is made up of 17 amino acids. V lost 0 bases and J lost 12, with 23 bases in between. Germline-derived CDR1 and CDR2 are MGHRA and YSYEKL. The CDR3 DNA reads TGCGCCAGCAGCCAAGAAGGAGGTCTCGTGACCGCCGAGGAACTGTTTTTT. Its protein is CASSQEGGLVTAEELFF.

On this clone: This CDR3 is also generated by other DNA sequences in the sample. The chain links TRBV5-1 to TRBJ1-2, with 12 bases aligning to TRBD1. The trim removed 0 bases at V and 6 bases at J, leaving 3 bases unmatched. The germline CDR1 and CDR2 sequences are SGHRS and YFSETQ. The CDR3 extends over 15 amino acids. CDR3 DNA sequence: TGCGCCAGCAGCTTGGTGGGACAGGGGGCCGATGGCTACACCTTC. Its protein product is CASSLVGQGADGYTF. Drawing the rest from reference TRBV5-1 and TRBJ1-2, the complete variable domain is KAGVTQTPRYLIKTRGQQVTLSCSPISGHRSVSWYQQTPGQGLQFLFEYFSETQRNKGNFPGRFSGRQFSNSRSEMNVSTLELGDSALYLCASSLVGQGADGYTFGSGTRLTVV.

The V and J genes are TRBV5-1 and TRBJ1-2, with D unclear. Trimming pared 0 bases from V and 4 bases from J, leaving 13 bases between. The CDR3 totals 15 residues. Per germline, CDR1 SGHRS and CDR2 YFSETQ. CDR3 nucleotides: TGCGCCAGCAGCTTGGTTCTGGGCGTCGGCTATGGCTACACCTTC. Protein: CASSLVLGVGYGYTF.

The genes are TRBV28 and TRBJ1-4; 8 nucleotides match TRBD1. This CDR3 spans 15 amino acids. The germline V gene encodes CDR1 MDHEN and CDR2 SYDVKM. Trimming at V came to 4 bases and at J to 2 bases, leaving 3 bases not matched to a gene. The CDR3 loop reads CASSSQGATNEKLFF. The CDR3 DNA sequence: TGTGCCAGCAGTTCCCAGGGGGCTACTAATGAAAAACTGTTTTTT.

This sequence joins TRBV11-2 and TRBJ2-3; 9 positions agree with TRBD1. The germline CDR1 and CDR2 sequences are SGHAT and FQNNGV. The trim removed 5 bases at V and 2 bases at J, leaving 14 bases unmatched. The CDR3 is 18 residues long. CDR3 sequence (DNA): TGTGCCAGCAGCATCAACAGGGGGCCAAGGGTGGACACAGATACGCAGTATTTT. Protein: CASSINRGPRVDTDTQYF. The whole variable domain, remainder taken from reference TRBV11-2 and TRBJ2-3, is EAGVAQSPRYKIIEKRQSVAFWCNPISGHATLYWYQQILGQGPKLLIQFQNNGVVDDSQLPKDRFSAERLKGVDSTLKIQPAKLEDSAVYLCASSINRGPRVDTDTQYFGPGTRLTVL.

The chain links TRBV18 to TRBJ1-4; D gene uncertain. CDR3 length: 14 residues. Trimming shortened V by 2 bases and J by 0 bases, and 4 bases separated the two germline ends. Germline V gene lookup returns CDR1 KGHSH and CDR2 LQKENI. The CDR3 coding sequence is TGTGCCAGCTCACCAATTGCAACTAATGAAAAACTGTTTTTT. Amino acids: CASSPIATNEKLFF. The full variable domain, in which reference TRBV18 and TRBJ1-4 provide the parts outside the CDR3, is NAGVMQNPRHLVRRRGQEARLRCSPMKGHSHVYWYRQLPEEGLKFMVYLQKENIIDESGMPKERFSAEFPKEGPSILRIQQVVRGDSAAYFCASSPIATNEKLFFGSGTQLSVL.

Notes on this clone: The junction and the germline gene differ at one end; a read error may be behind it. This sequence joins TRBV7-7 and TRBJ1-3; D not certain. The CDR3 is 14 residues long. Per the germline V gene, CDR1 is SSHAT and CDR2 is FNYEAQ (reference sequence). The CDR3 region has the DNA TGTGCTAGCAGCTCCGGTGGCTCTGGAAACACCATATATTTT. Amino acid sequence: CASSSGGSGNTIYF.

The chain uses TRBV2 and TRBJ2-3, with D tentatively TRBD1 (5 bases). The length of the CDR3 is 14 residues. Deletions cut 6 bases from V and 1 base from J, with 11 bases between. Looked up from germline, CDR1 is SNHLY and CDR2 is FYNNEI. The CDR3 DNA reads TGTGCCAGCAGCGACAGCTTCGGCACAGATACGCAGTATTTT. Protein: CASSDSFGTDTQYF.